Following are 14 T cell receptor beta chains from one sample sequenced in a study of T cells after yellow fever vaccination. TCRdb reprocessed the 5' RACE reads via MiXCR and lists one record per CDR3 protein. The sample shows some 560,000 distinct CDR3 sequences, about 15% of them seen only once. Sequencing was performed on PBMCs, taken about 5 days after the first yellow fever vaccination. These receptors were obtained from a man younger than 35 who received the YFV17D yellow fever vaccine.

The chain uses TRBV3-1 and TRBJ2-1; 12 positions match TRBD1. Germline V gives CDR1 LGHDT, CDR2 YNNKEL (reference sequence). The length of the CDR3 is 16 residues. V was pared by 1 base and J by 9 bases, with 7 bases of the junction left unmatched. CDR3 coding DNA: TGTGCCAGCAGCCAAGGGGACAGGGGGCTGACGGGTGAGCAGTTCTTC. Translating gives CASSQGDRGLTGEQFF.

V gene TRBV4-2 combines with J gene TRBJ1-1; possible D gene TRBD1, 6 bases. The CDR3 is made up of 17 amino acids. V lost 4 bases to trimming and J lost 4 bases, with 22 bases between them. CDR1 and CDR2 from the germline V gene are LGHNA and YNFKEQ. The CDR3 loop reads CASSPLTGTPLGTEAFF. DNA of the CDR3: TGTGCCAGCAGCCCCCTGACCGGGACACCTCTTGGCACTGAAGCTTTCTTT.

The CDR3 is CASSPTGGIRGSPLHF. The CDR3 DNA reads TGTGCCAGCAGTCCTACAGGGGGCATTCGGGGTTCACCCCTCCACTTT. The chain couples TRBV6-5 to TRBJ1-6, with 9 bases fitting TRBD1. The CDR3 runs 16 residues. V shed 5 bases and J 9 bases; nucleotides not matched to a gene: 11. Per the germline V gene, CDR1 is MNHEY and CDR2 is SVGAGI.

About this clonotype itself: Being one base from a much bigger clone, this may be a read error. The chain joins TRBV4-3 to TRBJ2-7; TRBD1 matches 7 bases. The ends lost 0 bases at V and 0 bases at J; junction bases unmatched: 5. This CDR3 contains 16 residues. Germline CDR1 LGHNA, CDR2 YSLEER. CDR3 sequence reads: CASSQEGGVSSYEQYF. CDR3 DNA: TGCGCCAGCAGCCAAGAAGGGGGCGTAAGCTCCTACGAGCAGTACTTC.

CDR3 sequence reads: CATSDLRGLEQFF. CDR3 sequence (DNA): TGTGCCACCAGTGATTTACGGGGTCTTGAGCAGTTCTTC. The rearrangement links TRBV24-1 to TRBJ2-1; a possible D gene is TRBD2 (5 bases). This CDR3 is 13 amino acids long. CDR1 KGHDR and CDR2 SFDVKD come from the germline V gene. Trimming took 1 base from V and 9 from J, leaving 9 bases between them.

This clonotype was observed a handful of times. The CDR3 loop reads CASKGRQGASYGYTF. The CDR3 DNA reads TGTGCCAGCAAAGGGAGGCAGGGGGCCAGCTATGGCTACACCTTC. J is TRBJ1-2 and V is TRBV6-1, with 8 bases matching TRBD1. The CDR3 is 15 residues long. Germline V lookup: CDR1 MNHNS, CDR2 SASEGT. V trimming: 7 bases; J trimming: 4 bases; junction bases outside the gene matches: 11.

A remark on this clonotype: The junction differs from germline at one of its ends, possibly a read error. The chain links TRBV7-9 to TRBJ1-2; D ambiguous. Germline lookup yields CDR1 SEHNR and CDR2 FQNEAQ (reference sequence). The CDR3 spans 14 residues. CDR3 bases: TGTGCCAGCAGCTTAGACCTTTTCAACTGTGGCTACACCTTC. Its protein is CASSLDLFNCGYTF. Based on the CDR3 plus reference TRBV7-9 and TRBJ1-2, the full variable domain is DTGVSQNPRHKITKRGQNVTFRCDPISEHNRLYWYRQTLGQGPEFLTYFQNEAQLEKSRLLSDRFSAERPKGSFSTLEIQRTEQGDSAMYLCASSLDLFNCGYTFGSGTRLTVV.

This rearrangement joins TRBV6-1 to TRBJ1-2; D might be TRBD1 (5 bases). Germline V CDR1 and CDR2: MNHNS, SASEGT. The V gene lost 6 bases and the J gene lost 8 bases, with 22 bases spanning the gap. CDR3 length: 15 amino acids. The CDR3 spells CASSRTLRQQRGYTF. The CDR3, as DNA: TGTGCCAGCAGCCGTACTCTAAGACAGCAGCGGGGCTACACCTTC.

This clonotype was observed a few times. This sequence joins TRBV27 and TRBJ2-2; 11 bases line up with TRBD2. The CDR3 runs 16 residues. After removal of 7 bases from V and 3 bases from J, the junction contained 7 bases not matched to a gene. Germline-derived CDR1 and CDR2 are MNHEY and SMNVEV (reference sequence). CDR3 sequence: CASTSSGGLYTGELFF. The CDR3 DNA follows: TGTGCCAGCACTTCTAGCGGGGGGTTGTACACCGGGGAGCTGTTTTTT.

This clonotype occurred many times. The V gene is TRBV6-2 or TRBV6-3, the J gene TRBJ1-5; D might be TRBD1 (6 bases). The CDR3 spans 16 residues. The V end was cut by 6 bases, the J end by 9 bases, with 24 bases between. Germline values: CDR1 MNHEY, CDR2 SVGEGT. The CDR3 protein is CASSAIQGRVRWPQHF. For the CDR3, the DNA is TGTGCCAGCAGCGCCATACAGGGTCGGGTTCGGTGGCCCCAGCATTTT.

This clonotype has just a few counts. The chain links TRBV19 to TRBJ2-1, with TRBD2 matching 13 bases. Germline lookup yields CDR1 LNHDA and CDR2 SQIVND (reference sequence). This CDR3 comprises 14 residues. V lost 10 bases, J lost 8 bases, and 8 bases stayed unmatched. CDR3 in DNA: TGTGCCACAAAACTAGCGGGGGGGCCATATGAGCAGTTCTTC. Its protein product is CATKLAGGPYEQFF.

V gene TRBV7-2 combines with J gene TRBJ2-5, with a possible D match to TRBD1 (6 bases). Germline V gene lookup returns CDR1 SGHTA and CDR2 FQGNSA. V gave up 3 bases and J gave up 1 base, with 9 bases separating them. The CDR3 is 14 residues long. This CDR3 reads CASSFQGSQETQYF. The DNA for the CDR3 is TGTGCCAGCAGCTTCCAGGGGAGCCAAGAGACCCAGTACTTC.

The gene calls are TRBV24-1 and TRBJ2-2; a possible D gene is TRBD1 (6 bases). V was clipped by 9 bases and J by 6 bases, with 13 bases between them. Germline CDR1 KGHDR, CDR2 SFDVKD. CDR3 size: 13 residues. The CDR3 DNA is TGTGCCACCGCAGGGGTGGGAGCCGGGGAGCTGTTTTTT. Residues: CATAGVGAGELFF.

The rearrangement links TRBV28 to TRBJ1-5; no firm D call. Trimming removed 7 bases from V and 13 bases from J, with 23 bases in between. There are 14 residues in the CDR3. The germline CDR1 and CDR2 sequences are MDHEN and SYDVKM. CDR3 sequence: CASTLNGVLKLQHF. The CDR3 DNA reads TGTGCCAGCACCCTTAACGGGGTGTTAAAGCTGCAGCATTTT.